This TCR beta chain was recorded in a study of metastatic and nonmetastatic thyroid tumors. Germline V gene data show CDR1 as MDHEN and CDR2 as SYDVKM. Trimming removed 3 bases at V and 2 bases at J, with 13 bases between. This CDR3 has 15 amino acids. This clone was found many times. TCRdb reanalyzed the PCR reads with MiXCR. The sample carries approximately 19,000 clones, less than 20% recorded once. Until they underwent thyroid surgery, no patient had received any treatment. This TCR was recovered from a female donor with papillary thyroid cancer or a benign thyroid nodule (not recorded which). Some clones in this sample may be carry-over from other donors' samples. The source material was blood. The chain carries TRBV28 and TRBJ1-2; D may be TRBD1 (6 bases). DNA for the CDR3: TGTGCCAGCAGTTTGGGGGCCAGCGGAAACTATGGCTACACCTTC. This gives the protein CASSLGASGNYGYTF.